The entry that follows covers one T cell receptor (beta chain) sequence. Its antigen remains unidentified. Given the absence of the conserved phenylalanine or tryptophan at the CDR3 end, a read error is likely. TCR beta cDNA was prepared out of approximately 500 ng total RNA by means of a constant-region primer. Slightly modified ARM-PCR, run as three nested multiplex PCR rounds, produced the TCR beta libraries. Both of the initial two PCR rounds ran for 10 cycles and employed TRBV1-TRBV30 forward primers alongside a C-beta reverse primer. Via MiXCR, TCRdb re-called the multiplex PCR reads, giving one row per CDR3 protein. The sample has roughly 100,000 distinct CDR3 sequences, around 80% seen once. The CDR3 is 15 residues long. Germline V lookup: CDR1 SGHNT, CDR2 YYREEE (reference sequence). This record belongs to a study of tumor-infiltrating lymphocytes in primary liver carcinoma. From approximately 20-30 mg of unsorted bulk tissue, DNA and RNA were co-extracted together. Chronic HBV infection was present, with no prior treatment.

Study-level results: Tumor samples exhibited a significantly greater top-250-clone fraction than blood samples (p = 0.039). Tumor region pairs shared more overlap than did tumor-adjacent and tumor-blood pairs. All five tumor regions shared only about 7.5-24% of top clones.

Material: liver tumor tissue from sampling region 3. Subset specified: tumor region T3, left-lateral pole. The receptor comes from a middle-aged man with primary liver carcinoma and hepatitis B virus infection. The chain recombines TRBV5-4 with TRBJ2-2; 8 bases fit TRBD2. In DNA, the CDR3 is TGTTCCAGCAGCACGACTAGCGCGAACACCGGGGAGCTGTTTTCT. Encoded protein: CSSSTTSANTGELFS.